Included here is one T cell receptor (beta chain) sequence, with context. This sample is part of a study of blood T cell repertoires in COVID-19. Across the whole study: Acute and convalescent COVID-19 samples came from the United States, Italy and Spain. The cDNA or gDNA used as material had been derived from T cells, B-cell-depleted T cells, or PBMCs.

The CDR3 has 13 amino acids. The germline V gene has CDR1 GTSNPN and CDR2 SVGIG (reference sequence). V dropped 3 bases and J dropped 8 bases, with 13 bases sitting between them. Authors' data handling: Reference gene primer amplification gave estimated nucleated cell counts. Data came from immunoSEQ multiplex PCR; TCRdb stores just in-frame clones and leaves some out. V, J and clone size reflect that table, while D and trimming were determined from the DNA. The sample has about 130,000 clones, approximately 85% seen once. The origin of this receptor is a human donor in a cohort sampled during active COVID-19. The V and J genes are TRBV30 and TRBJ1-4; a possible D gene is TRBD1 (5 bases). The material sequenced was peripheral blood. Here the CDR3 reads CAWRRDSVEKLFF. Written as DNA, the CDR3 is TGTGCCTGGAGAAGAGACAGTGTGGAAAAACTGTTTTTT. The variable domain in full, with the rest retrieved from reference TRBV30 and TRBJ1-4, is SQTIHQWPATLVQPVGSPLSLECTVEGTSNPNLYWYRQAAGRGLQLLFYSVGIGQISSEVPQNLSASRPQDRQFILSSKKLLLSDSGFYLCAWRRDSVEKLFFGSGTQLSVL.